The 5 T cell receptor beta chains presented below share a single source sample, sequenced in a study of T cell responses to AZD1222 COVID-19 vaccine. TCRdb's table, derived via immunoSEQ multiplex PCR, lists solely in-frame clones and lacks some. Of tens of thousands of clones in the sample, around 85% were seen once. Sequencing used peripheral blood, obtained 28 days after the second AZD1222 dose. These receptors were obtained from an adult who received the AZD1222 COVID-19 vaccine.

This chain joins TRBV7-9 and TRBJ1-1; D is unresolved. The CDR3 runs to 14 residues. Trimming took 5 bases from V and 1 from J, leaving 11 bases between them. Germline CDR1 is SEHNR and CDR2 is FQNEAQ (reference sequence). The CDR3 spells CASSPVAWNTEAFF. CDR3 DNA: TGTGCCAGCAGCCCGGTCGCCTGGAACACTGAAGCTTTCTTT.

The CDR3 spells CASSFGQEGSEQYF. DNA for the CDR3: TGCGCCAGCAGCTTCGGACAGGAGGGGAGCGAGCAGTACTTC. The V gene is TRBV5-1, the J gene TRBJ2-7; a weak D match, TRBD1 (7 bases). There are 14 residues in the CDR3. CDR1 and CDR2 (germline): SGHRS, YFSETQ. Between the trimmed V and J ends, which lost 2 bases and 6 bases, there was a span of 15 bases. The whole variable domain, remainder taken from reference TRBV5-1 and TRBJ2-7, is KAGVTQTPRYLIKTRGQQVTLSCSPISGHRSVSWYQQTPGQGLQFLFEYFSETQRNKGNFPGRFSGRQFSNSRSEMNVSTLELGDSALYLCASSFGQEGSEQYFGPGTRLTVT.

J is TRBJ1-2 and V is TRBV7-3, with D unclear. The CDR3 is 14 amino acids. Germline V gene lookup returns CDR1 SGHTA and CDR2 FQGTGA. Trimming pared 8 bases from V and 3 bases from J, leaving 16 bases between. The CDR3 protein is CASALSASDYGYTF. The CDR3 DNA follows: TGTGCCAGCGCTCTTTCGGCGTCTGACTATGGCTACACCTTC.

This chain joins TRBV18 and TRBJ2-7, with 7 bases lining up with TRBD1. Trimming took 2 bases from V and 6 from J; bases not matched to a gene: 7. The CDR3 has 14 residues. Germline values: CDR1 KGHSH, CDR2 LQKENI. The CDR3 DNA is TGTGCCAGCTCACCAAGGGACAGCCTCTCCGAGCAGTACTTC. As protein: CASSPRDSLSEQYF.

This chain links TRBV6-4 with TRBJ2-1; 11 bases match TRBD1. The CDR3 length is 14 residues. Germline assignment: CDR1 MRHNA and CDR2 SNTAGT. The ends lost 6 bases at V and 6 bases at J; junction bases unmatched: 4. The CDR3: CASSLDRGLNEQFF. Written as DNA, the CDR3 is TGTGCCAGCAGCCTGGACAGGGGGCTCAATGAGCAGTTCTTC.